Described below is a single T cell receptor (beta chain) sequence and its context. Its antigen is not yet known. No base quality information exists; no much larger clone differs at one position. The source of the sample is a study of shared clonotypes between healthy human individuals (dated by TCRdb to 2018 to 2020). Regarding the complete study: The cohort included three men and two women between 18 and 49 years of age. For each donor, three plates each were used for CD4 naive and CD4 memory, two plates were used for CD8 naive, and one plate was used for CD8 memory. Blood TCR repertoires of five healthy adults were deeply sequenced to estimate repertoire size and the extent of clonotype sharing between individuals. Different laboratories and diverse techniques were used to prepare libraries and sequence TCR repertoires, to increase sequencing depth and limit assay-specific biases. Between about 0.8 and 9 billion PBMCs per donor were obtained by leukapheresis.

The CDR3 sequence holds 14 residues, the cysteine and phenylalanine included. The only DNA kept is the CDR3, 42 bases in frame from the first base. CDR1 and CDR2 (MDHEN, SYDVKM) derive from the germline V gene. V loses 2 bases of germline sequence and J loses 6 bases, and the interval between the two ends is 14 bases. CD8 naive samples were obtained by positive selection for CCR7 among CD45RO-negative cells, yielding a CD45RA+CCR7+ population from which TemRA cells were excluded. Donors were healthy HIV-negative adults with no recently reported acute infections or vaccinations. Every donor was a Caucasian adult living in Nashville, Tennessee, USA. Blood was obtained by leukapheresis, after which PBMCs were separated by Ficoll-Histopaque density gradient centrifugation and cryopreserved in liquid nitrogen vapor phase. Analytical flow cytometry was used to check the purity and quantity of every magnetically sorted T cell population. From each sorted fraction, genomic DNA was isolated and quantified by UV absorbance on a Nanodrop 2000c.

Broader findings and caveats from the paper: Pairwise subsampling indicated that sequencing depth was expected to affect the degree of clonotype sharing among donors. Larger estimated clonotype richness was generally found for naive subsets than for memory subsets. The genetic and exposure-history diversity represented was limited by the small number of donors. About 4.5% of naive CD4, 3% to 3.5% of naive CD8, roughly 2.5% of memory CD4, and roughly 0.4% of memory CD8 clonotypes were shared across four donors. Incomplete sequencing was indicated by rarefaction of sorted-subset datasets, despite the large sequencing depth. Only blood was sampled, and tissue TCR repertoires likely differ from those in blood. Compared with non-shared clonotypes, clonotypes shared by all four sorted-subset donors had higher generation probabilities.

TCR CDR3 regions were amplified from genomic DNA by multiplex PCR using the deep immunoSEQ assay. For each cell subset, the extracted genomic DNA was distributed evenly across all wells of several immunoSEQ 96-well plates, and each plate served as one replicate. For sorted subsets, each replicate PCR was loaded with approximately 200 ng genomic DNA, equivalent to roughly 30,000 T cell genomes. The purified libraries were quantified using a Qubit 3.0 fluorometer, sized with a Bioanalyzer 2100, and then quantified again using the KAPA Library Quantification kit. Every immunoSEQ 96-well plate was sequenced on a separate single-read 150-cycle Illumina NextSeq 550 flow cell. For the original study's pipeline: Because the immunoSEQ output held only junctional sequences and lacked quality scores, the filtering could not match the filtering applied to full-length reads. To assign V/J genes and CDR3, sequences were annotated against IMGT germline references using PyIR, a Python wrapper for IgBLAST v1.9. Reads were filtered out if the reads had weak V/J assignments (E-value above 1e-6), no CDR3, stop codons, out-of-frame junctions, or ambiguous translated residues. V3J clonotypes were defined as sequences sharing the same inferred V gene, J gene, and CDR3 amino acid sequence. To compute the percentage overlap between repertoires, the number of shared unique clonotypes was divided by the size of the smaller repertoire. Richness of each repertoire was evaluated using RTK rarefaction, the Chao1 estimator, and Recon v2.1 estimates of unobserved clonotypes. For all TCRbeta clonotypes obtained by the gDNA method from four donors, generation probabilities were computed with OLGA. What TCRdb holds here is the immuneACCESS table cut down to in-frame rearrangements. Part of the clones is not present; checked against another copy, under half of the missing clones reflect an unresolved V gene, and the others are unexplained. The V and J calls and clone size were taken over from that table, and D and trimming were inferred from the DNA. The sample yields about 2,100,000 clones; roughly 91% were counted once. Around 1.7% of the sample comes from the top ten.

The chain uses TRBV28 and TRBJ2-7; the D gene remains uncertain. The source of this sequence is a man aged 18-30 years in good health. Some clones in this sample may be carry-over from other donors' samples. Sequenced sample: naive CD8+ T cells from PBMCs. The meaning of the sample's cell subset or site label: CD45RA+CCR7+. The DNA is TGTGCCAGCAGTTTAGTTGGGCAGCCCGGCGAGCAGTACTTC. Protein translation: CASSLVGQPGEQYF.